This TCR beta chain appears in the sequencing data of a study of blood T cell repertoires in COVID-19. The wider study: COVID-19 samples collected from the United States, Italy and Spain covered acute and convalescent phases.

Original methodology: Reference gene primer amplification in the assay estimated nucleated cell counts. Assay: immunoSEQ multiplex PCR; the TCRdb copy retains only in-frame clones and omits some. For V, J and clone size, that table is used; D and trimming come from the DNA. The sample includes approximately 330,000 clones, 80% to 90% of them seen just once. The CDR3 runs 16 residues. Germline-derived CDR1 and CDR2 are MNHEY and SMNVEV (reference sequence). After removal of 7 bases from V and 1 base from J, the junction contained 9 bases not matched to a gene. The source is a man aged 25-45 years with COVID-19, enrolled during active disease. The V gene is TRBV27, the J gene TRBJ2-3, with 9 bases matching TRBD1. Sequences were obtained from peripheral blood. Here the CDR3 reads CASKEDRGGGTDTQYF. For the CDR3, the DNA is TGTGCCAGCAAGGAAGACAGGGGGGGTGGCACAGATACGCAGTATTTT.